This record covers a single T cell receptor beta chain. Its specificity is not known. These data belong to a study of beta chain features in type 1 diabetes. Study context: The examined sorted cells totaled around 100,000,000 across samples. Notes on the study in general: Among patients with Type 1 diabetes, TCRB CDR3s were moderately but significantly shorter in every one of the four CD4+ subsets.

Between the trimmed V and J ends, which lost 9 bases and 3 bases, there was a span of 16 bases. From germline, CDR1 is LNHDA and CDR2 SQIVND (reference sequence). The CDR3 spans 14 residues. Expressed TCRB transcripts were sequenced, since all the RNA that had been isolated was reverse transcribed. TCRdb keeps only in-frame clones here, not all; method: immunoSEQ multiplex PCR. The profile shows some 270,000 clones, about 11% of them singletons. V gene TRBV19 combines with J gene TRBJ2-3; TRBD2 is a possible D gene (7 bases). The sequence derives from a young man with type 1 diabetes. Specimen: naive CD4+ T cells from blood. The CDR3 region is CASMAGALTDTQYF. The DNA of the CDR3 is TGTGCCAGCATGGCGGGGGCCCTTACAGATACGCAGTATTTT.